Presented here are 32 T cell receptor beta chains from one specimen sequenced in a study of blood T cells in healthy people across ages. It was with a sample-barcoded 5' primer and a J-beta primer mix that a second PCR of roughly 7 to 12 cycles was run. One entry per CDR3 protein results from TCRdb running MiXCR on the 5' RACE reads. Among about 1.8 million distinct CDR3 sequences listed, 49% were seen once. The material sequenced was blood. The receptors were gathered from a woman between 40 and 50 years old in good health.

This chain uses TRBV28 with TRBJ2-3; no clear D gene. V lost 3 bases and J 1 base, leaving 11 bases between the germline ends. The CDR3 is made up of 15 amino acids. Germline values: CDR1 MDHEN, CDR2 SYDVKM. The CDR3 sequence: CASSFDGRRTDTQYF. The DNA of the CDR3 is TGTGCCAGCAGTTTTGATGGGCGACGCACAGATACGCAGTATTTT.

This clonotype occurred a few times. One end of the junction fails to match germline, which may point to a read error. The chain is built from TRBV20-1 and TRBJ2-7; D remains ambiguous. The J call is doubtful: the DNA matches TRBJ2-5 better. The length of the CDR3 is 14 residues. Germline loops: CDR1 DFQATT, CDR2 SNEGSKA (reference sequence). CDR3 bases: TGCAGTTCTAGAGTAGCAGGCCTTCAAGAGACCCAGTACTTC. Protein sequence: CSSRVAGLQETQYF.

The chain's CDR3 is CASTISTAYNEQFF. CDR3 DNA: TGTGCCAGCACCATTTCGACAGCATACAATGAGCAGTTCTTC. The chain combines TRBV2 with TRBJ2-1, with a weak D call TRBD1 (5 bases). CDR1 and CDR2 (germline): SNHLY, FYNNEI. The CDR3 is made up of 14 amino acids. The V and J ends lost 7 bases and 4 bases respectively, with 14 bases between them. Complete variable domain (other parts from reference TRBV2 and TRBJ2-1): EPEVTQTPSHQVTQMGQEVILRCVPISNHLYFYWYRQILGQKVEFLVSFYNNEISEKSEIFDDQFSVERPDGSNFTLKIRSTKLEDSAMYFCASTISTAYNEQFFGPGTRLTVL.

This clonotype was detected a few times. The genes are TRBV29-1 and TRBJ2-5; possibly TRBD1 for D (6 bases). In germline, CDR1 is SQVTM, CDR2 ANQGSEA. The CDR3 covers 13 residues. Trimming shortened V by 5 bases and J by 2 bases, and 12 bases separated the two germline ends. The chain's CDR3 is CSVLRTVQETQYF. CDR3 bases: TGCAGCGTTTTGAGGACAGTACAAGAGACCCAGTACTTC.

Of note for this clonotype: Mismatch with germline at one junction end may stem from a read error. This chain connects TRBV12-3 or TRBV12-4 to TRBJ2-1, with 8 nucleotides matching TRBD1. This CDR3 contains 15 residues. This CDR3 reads CAGSFTGGSYNEQFF. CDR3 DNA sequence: TGTGCCGGCAGTTTTACAGGGGGTTCCTACAATGAGCAGTTCTTC.

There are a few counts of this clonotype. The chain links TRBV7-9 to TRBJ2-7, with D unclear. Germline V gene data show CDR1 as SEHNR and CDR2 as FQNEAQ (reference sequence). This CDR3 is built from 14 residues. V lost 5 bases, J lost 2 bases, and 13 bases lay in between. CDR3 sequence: CASSPQNKPYEQYF. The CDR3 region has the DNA TGTGCCAGCAGCCCCCAAAACAAGCCCTACGAGCAGTACTTC. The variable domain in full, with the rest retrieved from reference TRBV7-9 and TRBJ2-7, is DTGVSQNPRHKITKRGQNVTFRCDPISEHNRLYWYRQTLGQGPEFLTYFQNEAQLEKSRLLSDRFSAERPKGSFSTLEIQRTEQGDSAMYLCASSPQNKPYEQYFGPGTRLTVT.

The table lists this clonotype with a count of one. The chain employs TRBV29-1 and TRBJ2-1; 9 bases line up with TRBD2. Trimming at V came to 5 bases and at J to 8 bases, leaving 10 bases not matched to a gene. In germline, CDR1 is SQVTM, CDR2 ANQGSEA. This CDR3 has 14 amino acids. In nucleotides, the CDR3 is TGCAGCGTTAGAGCGGGAGGACCAGGCGATGAGCAGTTCTTC. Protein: CSVRAGGPGDEQFF.

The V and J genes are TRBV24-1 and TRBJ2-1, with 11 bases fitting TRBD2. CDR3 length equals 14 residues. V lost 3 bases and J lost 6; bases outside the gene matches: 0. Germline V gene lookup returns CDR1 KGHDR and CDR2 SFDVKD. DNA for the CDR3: TGTGCCACCAGTGATGGGACTAGCGGCAATGAGCAGTTCTTC. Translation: CATSDGTSGNEQFF.

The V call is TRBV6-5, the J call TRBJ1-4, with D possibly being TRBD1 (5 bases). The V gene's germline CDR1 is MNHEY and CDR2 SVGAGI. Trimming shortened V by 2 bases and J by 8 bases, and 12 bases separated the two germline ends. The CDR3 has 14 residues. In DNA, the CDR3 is TGTGCCAGCAGTTACGACAGAGCCGGAGAAAAACTGTTTTTT. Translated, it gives CASSYDRAGEKLFF.

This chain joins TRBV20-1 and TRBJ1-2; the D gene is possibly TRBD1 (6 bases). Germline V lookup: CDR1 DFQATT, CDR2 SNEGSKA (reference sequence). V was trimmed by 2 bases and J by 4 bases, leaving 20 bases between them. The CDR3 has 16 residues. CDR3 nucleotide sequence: TGCAGTGCTAGAAAAACCACAGAGGGGGACTTCTATGGCTACACCTTC. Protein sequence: CSARKTTEGDFYGYTF.

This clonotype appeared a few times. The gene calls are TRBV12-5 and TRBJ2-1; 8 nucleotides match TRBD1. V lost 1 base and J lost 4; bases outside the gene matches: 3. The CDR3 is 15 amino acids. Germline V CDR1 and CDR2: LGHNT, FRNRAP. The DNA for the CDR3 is TGTGCTAGTGGTTTGGGAACAGGGGGTTACAATGAGCAGTTCTTC. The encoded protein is CASGLGTGGYNEQFF.

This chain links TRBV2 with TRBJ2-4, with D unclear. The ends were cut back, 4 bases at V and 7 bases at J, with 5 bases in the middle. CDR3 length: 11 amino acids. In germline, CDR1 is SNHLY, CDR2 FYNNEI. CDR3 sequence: CASSAVNIQYF. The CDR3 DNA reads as TGTGCCAGCAGTGCGGTGAACATTCAGTACTTC.

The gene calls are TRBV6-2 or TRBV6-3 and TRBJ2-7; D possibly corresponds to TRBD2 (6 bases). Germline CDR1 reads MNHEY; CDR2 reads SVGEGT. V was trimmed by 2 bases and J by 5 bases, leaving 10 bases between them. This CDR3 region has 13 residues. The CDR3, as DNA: TGTGCCAGCAGTTACATGGGACTCGACGAGCAGTACTTC. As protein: CASSYMGLDEQYF.

The CDR3 coding sequence is TGCAGTGCTTGGACTGCGGGGGAGCAGTTCTTC. Translation: CSAWTAGEQFF. The chain recombines TRBV20-1 with TRBJ2-1; possibly TRBD2 for D (6 bases). V lost 5 bases, J lost 10 bases, and 12 bases lay in between. Germline V gene lookup returns CDR1 DFQATT and CDR2 SNEGSKA (reference sequence). CDR3 length: 11 residues.

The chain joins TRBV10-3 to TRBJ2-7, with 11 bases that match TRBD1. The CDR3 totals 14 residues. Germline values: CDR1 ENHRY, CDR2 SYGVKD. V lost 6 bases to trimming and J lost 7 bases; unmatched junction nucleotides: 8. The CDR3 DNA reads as TGTGCCATCAGGTCAGGACAGGGGGCGTGGGAGCAGTACTTC. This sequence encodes CAIRSGQGAWEQYF.

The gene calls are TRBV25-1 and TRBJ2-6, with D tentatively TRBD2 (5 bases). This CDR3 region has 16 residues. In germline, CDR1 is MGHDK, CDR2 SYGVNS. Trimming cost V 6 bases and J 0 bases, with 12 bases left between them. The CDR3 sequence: CASRGESVSGANVLTF. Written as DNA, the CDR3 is TGTGCCAGCAGGGGAGAATCGGTCTCTGGGGCCAACGTCCTGACTTTC.

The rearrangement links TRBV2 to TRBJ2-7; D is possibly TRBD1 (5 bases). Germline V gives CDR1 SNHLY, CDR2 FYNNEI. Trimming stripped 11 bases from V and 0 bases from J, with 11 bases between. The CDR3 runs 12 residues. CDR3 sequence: CAGTGSSYEQYF. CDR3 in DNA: TGTGCCGGCACAGGCAGCTCCTACGAGCAGTACTTC.

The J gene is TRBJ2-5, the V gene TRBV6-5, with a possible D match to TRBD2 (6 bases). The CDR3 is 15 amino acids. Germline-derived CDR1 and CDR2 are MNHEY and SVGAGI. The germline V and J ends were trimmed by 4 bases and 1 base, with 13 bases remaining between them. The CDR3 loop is CASSWGEPLQETQYF. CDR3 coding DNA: TGTGCCAGCAGTTGGGGGGAGCCACTCCAAGAGACCCAGTACTTC.

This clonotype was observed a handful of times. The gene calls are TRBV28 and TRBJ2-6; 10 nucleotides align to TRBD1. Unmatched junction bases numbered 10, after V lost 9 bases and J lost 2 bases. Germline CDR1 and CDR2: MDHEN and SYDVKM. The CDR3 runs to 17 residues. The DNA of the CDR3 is TGTGCCAGTTACCGGGACAGGGGCTCCCCTGGGGCCAACGTCCTGACTTTC. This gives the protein CASYRDRGSPGANVLTF.

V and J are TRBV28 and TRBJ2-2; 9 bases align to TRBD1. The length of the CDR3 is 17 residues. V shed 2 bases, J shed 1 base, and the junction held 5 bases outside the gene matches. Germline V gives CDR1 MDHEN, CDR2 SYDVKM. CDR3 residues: CASSLGTGLGNTGELFF. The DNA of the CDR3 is TGTGCCAGCAGTTTAGGGACAGGGCTCGGGAACACCGGGGAGCTGTTTTTT.

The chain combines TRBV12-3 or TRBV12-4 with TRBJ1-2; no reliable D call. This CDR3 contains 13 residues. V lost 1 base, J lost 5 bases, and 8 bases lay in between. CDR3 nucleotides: TGTGCCAGCAGTTTAGGAGAACTTTATGGCTACACCTTC. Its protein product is CASSLGELYGYTF.

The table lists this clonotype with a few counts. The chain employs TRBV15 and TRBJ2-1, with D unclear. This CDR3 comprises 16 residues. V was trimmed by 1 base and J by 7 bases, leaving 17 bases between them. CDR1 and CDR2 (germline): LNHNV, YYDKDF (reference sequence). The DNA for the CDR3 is TGTGCCACCAGCAGAGTTCCGACCGGTTCTAAGAATGAGCAGTTCTTC. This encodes CATSRVPTGSKNEQFF.

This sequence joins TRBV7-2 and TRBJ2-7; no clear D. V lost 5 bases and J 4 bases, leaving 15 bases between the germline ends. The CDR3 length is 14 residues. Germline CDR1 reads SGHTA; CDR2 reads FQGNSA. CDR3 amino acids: CASSGDGQQYEQYF. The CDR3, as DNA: TGTGCCAGCAGCGGAGACGGGCAGCAATACGAGCAGTACTTC.

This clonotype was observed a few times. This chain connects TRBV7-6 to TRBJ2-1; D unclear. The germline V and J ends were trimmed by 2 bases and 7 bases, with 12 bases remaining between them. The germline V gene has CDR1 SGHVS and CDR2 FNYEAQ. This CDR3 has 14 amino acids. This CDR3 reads CASSLSSLRNEQFF. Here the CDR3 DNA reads TGTGCCAGCAGCTTATCTTCCCTAAGGAATGAGCAGTTCTTC. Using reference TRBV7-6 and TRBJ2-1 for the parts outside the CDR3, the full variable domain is GAGVSQSPRYKVTKRGQDVALRCDPISGHVSLYWYRQALGQGPEFLTYFNYEAQQDKSGLPNDRFSAERPEGSISTLTIQRTEQRDSAMYRCASSLSSLRNEQFFGPGTRLTVL.

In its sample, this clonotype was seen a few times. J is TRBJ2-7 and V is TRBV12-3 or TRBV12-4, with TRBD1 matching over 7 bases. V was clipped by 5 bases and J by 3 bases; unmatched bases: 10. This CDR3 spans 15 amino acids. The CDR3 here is CASSPQGRSFYEQYF. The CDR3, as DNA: TGTGCCAGCAGTCCACAGGGGCGCAGTTTCTACGAGCAGTACTTC.

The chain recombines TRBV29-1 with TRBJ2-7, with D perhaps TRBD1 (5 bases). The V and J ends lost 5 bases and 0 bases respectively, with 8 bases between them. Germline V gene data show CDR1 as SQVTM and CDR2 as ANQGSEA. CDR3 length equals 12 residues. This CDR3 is CSVLTDSYEQYF. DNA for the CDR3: TGCAGCGTTTTGACAGACTCCTACGAGCAGTACTTC.

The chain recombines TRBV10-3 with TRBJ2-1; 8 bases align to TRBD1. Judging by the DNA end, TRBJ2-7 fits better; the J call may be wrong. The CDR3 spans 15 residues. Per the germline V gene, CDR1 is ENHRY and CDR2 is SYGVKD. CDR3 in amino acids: CAISDGQGPYNEQYF. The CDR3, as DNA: TGTGCCATCAGTGACGGACAGGGTCCCTACAATGAGCAGTACTTC.

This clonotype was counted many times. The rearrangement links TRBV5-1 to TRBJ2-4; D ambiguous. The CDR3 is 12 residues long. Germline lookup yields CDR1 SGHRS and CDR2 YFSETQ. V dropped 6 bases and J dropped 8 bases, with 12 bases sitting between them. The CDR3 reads CASKGRTDIQYF. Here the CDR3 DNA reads TGCGCCAGCAAGGGCCGGACGGACATTCAGTACTTC.

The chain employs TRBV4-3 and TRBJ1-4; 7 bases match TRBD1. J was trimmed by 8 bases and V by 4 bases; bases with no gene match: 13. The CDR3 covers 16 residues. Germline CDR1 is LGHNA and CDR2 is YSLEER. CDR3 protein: CASSREDRPIYEKLFF. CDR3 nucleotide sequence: TGCGCCAGCAGCCGCGAGGACAGGCCAATTTACGAAAAACTGTTTTTT.

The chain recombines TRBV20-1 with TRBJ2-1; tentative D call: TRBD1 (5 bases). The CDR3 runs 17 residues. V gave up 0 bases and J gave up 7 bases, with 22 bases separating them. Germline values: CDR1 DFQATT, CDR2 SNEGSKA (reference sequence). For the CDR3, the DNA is TGCAGTGCTAGAGATCTTAGGGGCGCAAGGGGTGGGAATGAGCAGTTCTTC. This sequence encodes CSARDLRGARGGNEQFF.

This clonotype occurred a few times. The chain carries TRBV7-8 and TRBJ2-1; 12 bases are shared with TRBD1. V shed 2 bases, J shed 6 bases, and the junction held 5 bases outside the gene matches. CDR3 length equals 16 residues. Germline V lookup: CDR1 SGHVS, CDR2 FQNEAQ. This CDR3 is CASSLSGTGGRNEQFF. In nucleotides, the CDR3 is TGTGCCAGCAGCTTATCCGGGACAGGGGGCCGCAATGAGCAGTTCTTC.

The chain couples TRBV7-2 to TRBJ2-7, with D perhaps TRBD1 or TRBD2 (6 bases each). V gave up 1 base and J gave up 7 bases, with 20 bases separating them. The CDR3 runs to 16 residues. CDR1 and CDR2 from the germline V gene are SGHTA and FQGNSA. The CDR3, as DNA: TGTGCCAGCAGCTTAGTCGGGGGCACCTCCTACAATGAGCAGTACTTC. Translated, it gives CASSLVGGTSYNEQYF.